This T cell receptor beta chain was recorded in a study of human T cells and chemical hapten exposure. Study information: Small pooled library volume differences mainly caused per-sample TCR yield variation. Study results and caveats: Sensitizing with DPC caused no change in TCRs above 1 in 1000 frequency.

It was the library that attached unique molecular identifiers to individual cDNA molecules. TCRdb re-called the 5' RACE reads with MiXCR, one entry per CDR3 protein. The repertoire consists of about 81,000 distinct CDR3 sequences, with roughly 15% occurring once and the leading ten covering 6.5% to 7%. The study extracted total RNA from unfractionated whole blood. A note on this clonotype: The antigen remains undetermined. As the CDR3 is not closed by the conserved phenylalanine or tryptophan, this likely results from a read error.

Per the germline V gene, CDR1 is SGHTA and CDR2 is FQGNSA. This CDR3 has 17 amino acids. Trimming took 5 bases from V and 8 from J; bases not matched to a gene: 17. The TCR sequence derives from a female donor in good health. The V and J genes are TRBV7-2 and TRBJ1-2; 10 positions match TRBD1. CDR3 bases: TGTGCCAGCAGCCCGGGGGGACAGGGGCTCCTCTGGGGAGGCTACACCCTC. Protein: CASSPGGQGLLWGGYTL.